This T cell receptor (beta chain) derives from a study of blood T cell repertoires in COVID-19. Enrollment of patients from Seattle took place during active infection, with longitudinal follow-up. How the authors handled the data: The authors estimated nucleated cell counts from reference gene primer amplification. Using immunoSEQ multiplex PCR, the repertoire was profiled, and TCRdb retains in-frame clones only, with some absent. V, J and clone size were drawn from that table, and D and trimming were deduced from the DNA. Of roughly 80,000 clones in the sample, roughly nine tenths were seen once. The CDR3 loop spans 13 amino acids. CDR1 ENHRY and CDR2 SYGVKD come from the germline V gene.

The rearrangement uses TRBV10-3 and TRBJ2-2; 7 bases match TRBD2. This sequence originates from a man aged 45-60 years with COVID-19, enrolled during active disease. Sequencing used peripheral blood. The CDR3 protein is CSNGRNNTGELFF. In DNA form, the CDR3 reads TGTTCAAACGGGAGGAACAACACCGGGGAGCTGTTTTTT.